The rows below give T cell receptor beta chains drawn from one sample of a study of stem cell transplantation in POMP-related autoinflammatory disease. Assay: immunoSEQ multiplex PCR; the TCRdb copy retains only in-frame clones and omits some. Seen here are 25,000 to 40,000 clones, about 90% observed once, and the top ten hold around 0.72%. This material consisted of CD4+ T cells from PBMCs, taken before stem cell transplantation. The receptors originated from a human donor with POMP-related autoinflammation and immune dysregulation (PRAID). Each CDR3 is given with its conserved first and last residue. A D gene is named only where the DNA matches it firmly. Expanded clones are given a class, and other clones once, few, many or no size at all.

>TRBJ1-6|TRBV21-1|-|once
TGTGCCAGCACCCGCGGGACAGGGGAGGACTCCTATAATTCACCCCTCCACTTT
CASTRGTGEDSYNSPLHF
>TRBJ2-1|TRBV7-3|TRBD2|-
TGTGCCAGCAGCCTAGGGCCTACCGGGGGGTTGGATGAGCAGTTCTTC
CASSLGPTGGLDEQFF
>TRBJ1-5|TRBV6-5|-|-
TGTGCCAGCAGTTACCGACAGAACAATCAGCCCCAGCATTTT
CASSYRQNNQPQHF
>TRBJ2-2|TRBV5-1|-|-
TGCGCCAGCAGCTTGTATACAGGGAACACCGGGGAGCTGTTTTTT
CASSLYTGNTGELFF
>TRBJ2-3|TRBV7-3|-|once
TGTGCCAGCAGCCTCGATGCAGATACGCAGTATTTT
CASSLDADTQYF
>TRBJ1-1|TRBV10-2|TRBD1|-
TGCGCCAGCAGTGAACCGACAGGGCTGGCGTTTGAGACTGAAGCTTTCTTT
CASSEPTGLAFETEAFF
>TRBJ2-1|TRBV28|-|-
TGTGCCAGCAGTTTATGGGGGAGGACTACGGATGAGCAGTTCTTC
CASSLWGRTTDEQFF
>TRBJ1-1|TRBV9|-|-
TGTGCCAGCAGCGTAGACCCAGGCTGGGACACTGAAGCTTTCTTT
CASSVDPGWDTEAFF
>TRBJ2-7|TRBV28|TRBD2|-
TGTGCCAGCAGTATTATAAGCGGGGGAACCTACGAGCAGTACTTC
CASSIISGGTYEQYF
>TRBJ2-1|TRBV18|TRBD1|-
TGTGCCAGCTCACCCGGGACAGGAATAGCCTATGAGCAGTTCTTC
CASSPGTGIAYEQFF
>TRBJ1-2|TRBV4-2|TRBD1|-
TGTGCCAGCACAAACGACAGGGGAGATAACTATGGCTACACCTTC
CASTNDRGDNYGYTF
>TRBJ1-4|TRBV6-1|-|-
TGTGCCAGCAGTGAAGGACCCCCTGAAAAACTGTTTTTT
CASSEGPPEKLFF
>TRBJ1-4|TRBV28|TRBD1|-
TGTGCCAGCAGCTCCGGGACAGCCTATAATGAAAAACTGTTTTTT
CASSSGTAYNEKLFF
>TRBJ2-1|TRBV9|-|-
TGTGCCAGCAGCGAGGACAGCCGTTCGTTCAATGAGCAGTTCTTC
CASSEDSRSFNEQFF
>TRBJ2-5|TRBV2|-|-
TGTGCCAGCAGGACGAACCAAGAGACCCAGTACTTC
CASRTNQETQYF
>TRBJ1-6|TRBV21-1|-|-
TGTGCCAGCAGCAAAGCGCCAGGACAGTACTATAATTCACCCCTCCACTTT
CASSKAPGQYYNSPLHF
>TRBJ1-3|TRBV4-1|-|once
TGCGCCAGCAGCCAAGTCGGGGCAGCGGTCTTCTCTGGAAACACCATATATTTT
CASSQVGAAVFSGNTIYF
>TRBJ2-7|TRBV5-4|TRBD2|-
TGTGCCAGCAGCTTGAGGGAGGTGCGGGGGGCGTGGCTCTACGAGCAGTACTTC
CASSLREVRGAWLYEQYF
>TRBJ1-1|TRBV30|-|few
TGTGCCTGGAGTGTACTAGGCAGGGAAGCTTTCTTT
CAWSVLGREAFF
>TRBJ1-1|TRBV7-3|-|-
TGTGCCAGCAGCTTATTGGGGGACAACACTGAAGCTTTCTTT
CASSLLGDNTEAFF
>TRBJ2-1|TRBV10-1|-|-
TGCGCCAGCCCCCCTTGGCAGTTGAGCTCCTACAATGAGCAGTTCTTC
CASPPWQLSSYNEQFF
>TRBJ1-2|TRBV19|-|-
TGTGCCAGTAGTATAGTAAGGGCTCGGAGCTATGGCTACACCTTC
CASSIVRARSYGYTF
>TRBJ2-4|TRBV5-1|TRBD2|few
TGCGCCAGCAGCTTCGCTAGCGGGAGTGACATTCAGTACTTC
CASSFASGSDIQYF
>TRBJ1-6|TRBV19|-|-
TGTGCCAGTAGTGGGGCGGGGAGGAATAATTCACCCCTCCACTTT
CASSGAGRNNSPLHF